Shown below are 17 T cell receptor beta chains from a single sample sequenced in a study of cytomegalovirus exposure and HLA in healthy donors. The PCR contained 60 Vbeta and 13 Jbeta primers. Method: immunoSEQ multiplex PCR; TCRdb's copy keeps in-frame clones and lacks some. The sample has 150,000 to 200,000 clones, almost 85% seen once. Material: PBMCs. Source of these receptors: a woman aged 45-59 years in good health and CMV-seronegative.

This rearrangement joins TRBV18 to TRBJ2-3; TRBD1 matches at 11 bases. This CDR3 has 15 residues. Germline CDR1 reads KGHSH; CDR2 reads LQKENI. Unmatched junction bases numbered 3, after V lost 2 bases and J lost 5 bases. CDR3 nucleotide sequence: TGTGCCAGCTCACCAGGACAGGGGGCCATAGATACGCAGTATTTT. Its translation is CASSPGQGAIDTQYF. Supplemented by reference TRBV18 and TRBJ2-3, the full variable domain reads NAGVMQNPRHLVRRRGQEARLRCSPMKGHSHVYWYRQLPEEGLKFMVYLQKENIIDESGMPKERFSAEFPKEGPSILRIQQVVRGDSAAYFCASSPGQGAIDTQYFGPGTRLTVL.

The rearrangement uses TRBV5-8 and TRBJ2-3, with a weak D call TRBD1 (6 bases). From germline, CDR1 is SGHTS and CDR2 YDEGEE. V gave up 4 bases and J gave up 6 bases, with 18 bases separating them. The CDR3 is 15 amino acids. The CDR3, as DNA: TGTGCCAGCAGCCCCGCAGGGGTCCTACGGGATACGCAGTATTTT. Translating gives CASSPAGVLRDTQYF.

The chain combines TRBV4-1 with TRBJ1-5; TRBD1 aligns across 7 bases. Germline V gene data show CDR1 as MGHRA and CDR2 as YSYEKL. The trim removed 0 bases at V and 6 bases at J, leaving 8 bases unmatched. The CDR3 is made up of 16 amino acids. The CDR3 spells CASSQEAGGIGQPQHF. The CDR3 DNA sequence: TGCGCCAGCAGCCAAGAGGCAGGGGGGATCGGTCAGCCCCAGCATTTT.

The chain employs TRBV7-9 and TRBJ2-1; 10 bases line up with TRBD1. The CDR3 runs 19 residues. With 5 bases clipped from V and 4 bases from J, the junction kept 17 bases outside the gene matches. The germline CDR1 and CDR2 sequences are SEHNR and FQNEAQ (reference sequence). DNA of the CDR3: TGTGCCAGCAGCCCGGAAACCCCTTTTGGGACAGGGGATTACAATGAGCAGTTCTTC. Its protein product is CASSPETPFGTGDYNEQFF.

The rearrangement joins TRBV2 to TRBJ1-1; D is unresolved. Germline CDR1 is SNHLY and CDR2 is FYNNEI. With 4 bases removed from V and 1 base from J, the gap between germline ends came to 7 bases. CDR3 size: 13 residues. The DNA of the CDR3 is TGTGCCAGCAGTGCGAGAGAGAACACTGAAGCTTTCTTT. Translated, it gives CASSARENTEAFF.

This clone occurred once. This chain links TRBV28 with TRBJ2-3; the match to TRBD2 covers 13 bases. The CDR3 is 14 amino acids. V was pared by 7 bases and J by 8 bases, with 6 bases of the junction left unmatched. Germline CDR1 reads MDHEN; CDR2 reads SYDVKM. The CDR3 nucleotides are TGTGCCAGCACGGGACTAGCGGGAAGGTTTACGCAGTATTTT. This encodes CASTGLAGRFTQYF.

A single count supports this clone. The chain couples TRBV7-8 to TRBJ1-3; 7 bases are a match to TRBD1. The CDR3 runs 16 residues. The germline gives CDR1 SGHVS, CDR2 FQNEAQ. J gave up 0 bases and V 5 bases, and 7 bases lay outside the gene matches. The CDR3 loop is CASSGRDRVSGNTIYF. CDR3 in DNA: TGTGCCAGCAGCGGGAGAGACAGGGTCTCTGGAAACACCATATATTTT.

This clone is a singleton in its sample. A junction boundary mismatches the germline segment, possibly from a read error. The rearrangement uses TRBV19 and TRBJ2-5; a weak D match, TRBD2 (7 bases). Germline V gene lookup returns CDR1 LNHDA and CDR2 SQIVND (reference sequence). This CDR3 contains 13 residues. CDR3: CASSVLMGGPRDF. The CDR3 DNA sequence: TGTGCCAGTAGCGTGTTAATGGGGGGGCCGCGAGACTTC.

CDR3 DNA: TGCGCCAGCAGGCCGACAGGGGGCCTAAACACCATATATTTT. Translation: CASRPTGGLNTIYF. The rearrangement uses TRBV4-1 and TRBJ1-3, with 10 bases aligning to TRBD1. The V segment lost 6 bases and the J segment 6 bases; nucleotides outside the gene matches: 5. This CDR3 spans 14 amino acids. Germline V gives CDR1 MGHRA, CDR2 YSYEKL.

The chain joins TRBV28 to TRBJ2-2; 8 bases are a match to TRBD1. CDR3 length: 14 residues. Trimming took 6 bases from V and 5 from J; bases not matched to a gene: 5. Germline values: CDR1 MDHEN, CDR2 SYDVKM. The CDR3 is CASRDRVATGELFF. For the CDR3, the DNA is TGTGCCAGCAGGGACAGGGTGGCGACCGGGGAGCTGTTTTTT.

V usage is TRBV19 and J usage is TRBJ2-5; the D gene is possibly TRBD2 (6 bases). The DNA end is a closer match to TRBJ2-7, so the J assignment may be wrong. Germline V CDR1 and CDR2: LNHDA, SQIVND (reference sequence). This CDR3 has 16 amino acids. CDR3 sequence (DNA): TGTGCCAGTAGTATGCGCCTTGCGGGGCAACCCTACGAGCAGTACTTC. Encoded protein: CASSMRLAGQPYEQYF.

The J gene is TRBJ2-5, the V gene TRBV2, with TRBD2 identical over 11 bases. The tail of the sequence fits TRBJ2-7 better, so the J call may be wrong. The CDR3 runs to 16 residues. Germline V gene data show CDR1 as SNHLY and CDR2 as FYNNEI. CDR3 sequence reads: CASSAATSGSTNEQYF. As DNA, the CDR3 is TGTGCCAGCAGTGCCGCAACTAGCGGGAGTACCAACGAGCAGTACTTC.

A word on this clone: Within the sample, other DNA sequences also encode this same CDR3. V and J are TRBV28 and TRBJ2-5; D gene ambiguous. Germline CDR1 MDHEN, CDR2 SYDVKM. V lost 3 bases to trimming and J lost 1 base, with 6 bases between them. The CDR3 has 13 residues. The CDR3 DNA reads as TGTGCCAGCAGTTTCGGCGGCCAAGAGACCCAGTACTTC. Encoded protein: CASSFGGQETQYF.

For the CDR3, the DNA is TGCGCCAGCAGCCCCCGGTCCGGGGAGCTGTTTTTT. As protein: CASSPRSGELFF. This chain joins TRBV4-3 and TRBJ2-2; no definite D call. V was shortened by 4 bases and J by 6 bases, with 6 bases between the two germline ends. The CDR3 contains 12 residues. Germline assignment: CDR1 LGHNA and CDR2 YSLEER.

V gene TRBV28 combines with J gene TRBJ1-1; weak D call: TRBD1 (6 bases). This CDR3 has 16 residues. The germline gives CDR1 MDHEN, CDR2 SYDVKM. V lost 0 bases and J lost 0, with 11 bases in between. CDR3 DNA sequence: TGTGCCAGCAGTTTATGGGGGGGGGCCCTGAACACTGAAGCTTTCTTT. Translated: CASSLWGGALNTEAFF.

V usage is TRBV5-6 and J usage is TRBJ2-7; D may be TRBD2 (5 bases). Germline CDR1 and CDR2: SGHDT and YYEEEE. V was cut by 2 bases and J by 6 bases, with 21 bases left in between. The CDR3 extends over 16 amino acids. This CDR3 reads CASSLWGTSSPREQYF. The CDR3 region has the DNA TGTGCCAGCAGCTTATGGGGAACTAGTAGTCCTCGCGAGCAGTACTTC. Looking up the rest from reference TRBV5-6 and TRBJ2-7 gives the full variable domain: DAGVTQSPTHLIKTRGQQVTLRCSPKSGHDTVSWYQQALGQGPQFIFQYYEEEERQRGNFPDRFSGHQFPNYSSELNVNALLLGDSALYLCASSLWGTSSPREQYFGPGTRLTVT.

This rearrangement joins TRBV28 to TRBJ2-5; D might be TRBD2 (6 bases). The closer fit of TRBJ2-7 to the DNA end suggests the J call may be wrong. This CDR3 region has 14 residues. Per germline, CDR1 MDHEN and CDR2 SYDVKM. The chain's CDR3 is CASSLNQGGYEQYF. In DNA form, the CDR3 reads TGTGCCAGCAGTTTAAATCAGGGAGGCTACGAGCAGTACTTC.